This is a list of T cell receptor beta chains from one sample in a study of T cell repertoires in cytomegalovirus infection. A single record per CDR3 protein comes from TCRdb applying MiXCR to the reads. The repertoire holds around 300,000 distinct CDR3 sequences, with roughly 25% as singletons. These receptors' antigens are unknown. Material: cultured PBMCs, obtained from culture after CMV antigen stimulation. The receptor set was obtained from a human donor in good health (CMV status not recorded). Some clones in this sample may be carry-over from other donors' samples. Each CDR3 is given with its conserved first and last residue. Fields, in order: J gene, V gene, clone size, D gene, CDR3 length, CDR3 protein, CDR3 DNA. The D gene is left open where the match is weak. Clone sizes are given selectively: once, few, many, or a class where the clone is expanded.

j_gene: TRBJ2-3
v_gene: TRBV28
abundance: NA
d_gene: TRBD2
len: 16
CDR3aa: CASSMTSGRTADTQYF
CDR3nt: TGTGCCAGCAGTATGACTAGCGGGAGGACAGCGGATACGCAGTATTTT

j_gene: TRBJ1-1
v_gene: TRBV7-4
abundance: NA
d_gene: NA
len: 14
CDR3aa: CASSLASENTEAFF
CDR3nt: TGTGCCAGCAGCTTAGCCAGCGAGAACACTGAAGCTTTCTTT

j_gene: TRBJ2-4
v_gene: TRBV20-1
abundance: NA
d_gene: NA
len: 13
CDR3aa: CSARGVAKNIQYF
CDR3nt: TGCAGTGCTAGAGGAGTAGCCAAAAACATTCAGTACTTC

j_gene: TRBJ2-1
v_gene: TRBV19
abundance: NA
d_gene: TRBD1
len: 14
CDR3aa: CASRPGQGVLWQFF
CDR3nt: TGTGCCAGTAGACCGGGACAGGGGGTATTGTGGCAGTTCTTC

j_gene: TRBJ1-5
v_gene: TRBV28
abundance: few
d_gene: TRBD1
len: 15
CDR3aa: CASSYGQESNQPQHF
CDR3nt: TGTGCCAGCAGCTACGGACAGGAGAGCAATCAGCCCCAGCATTTT

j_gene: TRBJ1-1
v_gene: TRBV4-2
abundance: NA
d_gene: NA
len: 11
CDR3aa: CASSQNREAFF
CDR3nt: TGTGCCAGCAGCCAAAACAGGGAAGCTTTCTTT

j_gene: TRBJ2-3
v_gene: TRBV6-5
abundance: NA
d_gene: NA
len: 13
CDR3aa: CASSYSGSDTQYF
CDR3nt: TGTGCCAGCAGTTACTCAGGGTCAGATACGCAGTATTTT

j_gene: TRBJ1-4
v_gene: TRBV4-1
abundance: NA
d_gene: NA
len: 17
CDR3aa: CASSQRSGGIRDEKLFF
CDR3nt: TGCGCCAGCAGCCAGAGGAGCGGGGGGATCAGGGATGAAAAACTGTTTTTT

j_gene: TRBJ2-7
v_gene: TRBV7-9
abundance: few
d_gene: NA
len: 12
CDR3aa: CASSPAWVEQYF
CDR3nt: TGTGCCAGCAGCCCCGCGTGGGTTGAGCAGTACTTC

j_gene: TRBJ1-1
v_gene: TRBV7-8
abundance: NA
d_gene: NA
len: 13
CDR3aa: CASSASGTAEAFF
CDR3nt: TGTGCCAGCAGCGCCTCCGGGACCGCTGAAGCTTTCTTT

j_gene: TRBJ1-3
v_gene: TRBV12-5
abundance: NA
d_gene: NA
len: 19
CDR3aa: CASGLTTYSQGFTGNTIYF
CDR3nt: TGTGCTAGTGGTTTGACAACCTACTCTCAGGGTTTCACTGGAAACACCATATATTTT

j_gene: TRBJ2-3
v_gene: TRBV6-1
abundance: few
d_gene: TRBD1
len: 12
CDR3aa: CASGRGTDTQYF
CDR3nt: TGTGCCAGCGGCAGGGGGACAGATACGCAGTATTTT

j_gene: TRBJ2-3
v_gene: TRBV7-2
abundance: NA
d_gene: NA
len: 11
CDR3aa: CASTLGDTQYF
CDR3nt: TGTGCCAGCACCCTCGGGGATACGCAGTATTTT

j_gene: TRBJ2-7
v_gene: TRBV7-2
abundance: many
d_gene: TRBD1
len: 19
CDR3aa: CASSSDGTGGPRNSYEQYF
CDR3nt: TGTGCCAGCAGCTCCGATGGGACAGGGGGCCCGCGGAACTCCTACGAGCAGTACTTC

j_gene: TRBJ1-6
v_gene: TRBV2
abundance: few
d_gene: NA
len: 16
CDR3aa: CASSGRDARTESPLHF
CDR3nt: TGTGCCAGCAGTGGCCGGGACGCTCGAACCGAGTCACCCCTCCACTTT

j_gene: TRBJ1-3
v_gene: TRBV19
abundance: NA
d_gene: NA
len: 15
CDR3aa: CASSPRGTSGNTIYF
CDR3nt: TGTGCCAGTAGTCCCCGCGGGACCTCTGGAAACACCATATATTTT

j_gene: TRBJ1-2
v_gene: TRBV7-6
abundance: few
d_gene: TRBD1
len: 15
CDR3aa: CASSPATGKGFGYTF
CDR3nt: TGTGCCAGCAGCCCTGCGACAGGGAAAGGGTTTGGCTACACCTTC

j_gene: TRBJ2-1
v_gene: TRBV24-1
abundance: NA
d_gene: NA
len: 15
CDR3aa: CATSDFRSGVNEQFF
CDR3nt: TGTGCCACCAGTGATTTCCGGTCAGGGGTGAATGAGCAGTTCTTC